The T cell receptor (beta chain) described here comes from a study of blood T cells in healthy people across ages. PCR was performed a second time for about 6 to 12 cycles using a sample-barcoded 5' primer and a J-beta primer mix. A single record per CDR3 protein comes from TCRdb applying MiXCR to the 5' RACE reads. The sample lists some 900,000 distinct CDR3 sequences, 40% to 60% seen once, with under 15% in the top ten. Broader study findings: More naive CD4+ cells and higher diversity marked long-lived donors relative to aged donors. TCR beta diversity correlated strongly with naive T cell percentage.

Comment on this clonotype: Its antigen is unknown. One end of the junction fails to match germline, which may point to a read error.

This CDR3 is 15 amino acids long. The V gene's germline CDR1 is SGHTA and CDR2 FQGNSA. The receptor comes from a man aged 25 to 40 in good health. This rearrangement joins TRBV7-2 to TRBJ1-5, with D possibly TRBD1 on 5 matching bases. Sequencing was done on a sample of blood. DNA of the CDR3: TGTGCCAGCAGACTTAGGTTGGACATCAATCAGTCCCAGCATTTT. Protein product: CASRLRLDINQSQHF.